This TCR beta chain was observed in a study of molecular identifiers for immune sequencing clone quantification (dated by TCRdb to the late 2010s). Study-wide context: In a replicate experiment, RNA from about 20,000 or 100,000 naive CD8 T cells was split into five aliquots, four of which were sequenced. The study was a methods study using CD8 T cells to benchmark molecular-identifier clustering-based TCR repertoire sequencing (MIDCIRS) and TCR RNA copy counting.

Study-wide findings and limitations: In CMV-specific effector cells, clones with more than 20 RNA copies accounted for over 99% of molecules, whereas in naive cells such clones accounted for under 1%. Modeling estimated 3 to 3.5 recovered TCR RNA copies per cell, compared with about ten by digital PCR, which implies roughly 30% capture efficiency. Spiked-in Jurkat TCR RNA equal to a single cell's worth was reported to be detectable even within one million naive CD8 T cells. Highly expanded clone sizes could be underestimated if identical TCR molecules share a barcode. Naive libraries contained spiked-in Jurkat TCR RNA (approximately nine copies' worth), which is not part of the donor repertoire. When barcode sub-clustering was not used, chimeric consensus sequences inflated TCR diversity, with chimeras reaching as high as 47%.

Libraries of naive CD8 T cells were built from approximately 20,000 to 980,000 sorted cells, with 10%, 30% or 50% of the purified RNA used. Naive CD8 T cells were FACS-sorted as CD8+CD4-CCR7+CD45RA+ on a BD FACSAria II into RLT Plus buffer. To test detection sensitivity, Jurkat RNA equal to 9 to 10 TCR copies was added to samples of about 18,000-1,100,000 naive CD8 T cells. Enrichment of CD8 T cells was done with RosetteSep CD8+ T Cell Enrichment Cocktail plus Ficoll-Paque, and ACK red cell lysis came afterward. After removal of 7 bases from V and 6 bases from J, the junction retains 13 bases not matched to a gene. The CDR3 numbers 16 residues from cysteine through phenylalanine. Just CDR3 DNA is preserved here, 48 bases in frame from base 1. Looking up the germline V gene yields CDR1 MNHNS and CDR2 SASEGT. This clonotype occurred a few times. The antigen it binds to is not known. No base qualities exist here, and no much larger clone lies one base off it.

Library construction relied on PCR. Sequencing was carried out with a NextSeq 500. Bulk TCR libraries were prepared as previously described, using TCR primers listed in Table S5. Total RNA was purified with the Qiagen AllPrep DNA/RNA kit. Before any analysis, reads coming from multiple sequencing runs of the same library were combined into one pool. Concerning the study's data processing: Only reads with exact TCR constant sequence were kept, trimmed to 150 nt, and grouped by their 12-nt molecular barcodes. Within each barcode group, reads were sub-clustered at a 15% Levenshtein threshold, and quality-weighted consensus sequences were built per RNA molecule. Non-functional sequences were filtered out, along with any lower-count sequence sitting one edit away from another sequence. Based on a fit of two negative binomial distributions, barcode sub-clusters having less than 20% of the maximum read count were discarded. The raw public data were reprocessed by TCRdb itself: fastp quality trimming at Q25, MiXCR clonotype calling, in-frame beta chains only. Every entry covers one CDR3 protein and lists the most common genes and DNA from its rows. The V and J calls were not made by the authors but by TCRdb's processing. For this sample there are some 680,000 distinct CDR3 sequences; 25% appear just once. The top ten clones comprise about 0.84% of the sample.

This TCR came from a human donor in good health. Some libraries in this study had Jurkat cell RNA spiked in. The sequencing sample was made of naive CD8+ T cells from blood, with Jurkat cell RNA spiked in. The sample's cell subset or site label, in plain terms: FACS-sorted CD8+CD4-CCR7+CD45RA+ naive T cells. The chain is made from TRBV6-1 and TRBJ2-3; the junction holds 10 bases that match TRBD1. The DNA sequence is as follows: TGTGCCAGCAATCCCCCGGGGACAGGGGAGAGGGATACGCAGTATTTT. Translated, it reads CASNPPGTGERDTQYF.